Listed below are T cell receptor beta chains from one sample, sequenced in a study of T cells in Graves' hyperthyroidism and ophthalmopathy. A single record per CDR3 protein comes from TCRdb applying MiXCR to the multiplex PCR reads. The top ten hold about 67% of the sample, which has roughly 130,000 distinct CDR3 sequences, approximately 20% seen once. The specimen sequenced was blood. The receptors come from a woman aged 45-59 years with Graves' hyperthyroidism that later progressed to Graves' ophthalmopathy. The CDR3 runs from the conserved cysteine through the conserved F or W. A D gene is named only where the DNA matches it firmly. Expanded clones are given a class, and other clones once, few, many or no size at all.

V gene	J gene	D gene	clone size	CDR3 DNA	CDR3 protein
TRBV7-7	TRBJ2-5	-	many	TGTGCTAGCAGCTTAATCCCTGGGGAGACCCAGTACTTC	CASSLIPGETQYF
TRBV6-1	TRBJ1-1	-	-	TGTGCCAGCACCAGAACAGGAAACACTGGAGCTTTCTTT	CASTRTGNTGAFF
TRBV5-1	TRBJ1-1	TRBD1	-	TGCGCCAGCAGGTGGACAGGGTCGAACACTGAAGCTTTCTTT	CASRWTGSNTEAFF
TRBV9	TRBJ1-1	TRBD1	-	TGTGCCAGCAGCGTAGAGGGGACAGGGGGAACTGAAGCTTTCTTT	CASSVEGTGGTEAFF
TRBV11-2	TRBJ2-1	-	many	TGTGCCAGCAGCTACTTCTCGTACAATGAGCAGTTCTTC	CASSYFSYNEQFF
TRBV7-2	TRBJ2-2	TRBD1	few	TGTGCCAGCAGCTTACGATCCGGGACAGGGGAGGGGGAGCTGTTTTTT	CASSLRSGTGEGELFF
TRBV28	TRBJ1-2	-	few	TGTGCCAGCACCAGATCTTCGGGGGGACACAAAACGGCCACCTTC	CASTRSSGGHKTATF
TRBV28	TRBJ2-3	-	-	TGTGCCAGCAGCACCTCGGGGGGCGGCACAGATACGCAGTATTTT	CASSTSGGGTDTQYF
TRBV20-1	TRBJ2-1	-	many	TGCAGTGCTAGTGAGACTAGATTTAATGAGCAGTTCTTC	CSASETRFNEQFF
TRBV6-1	TRBJ1-2	TRBD1	many	TGTGCCAGCAGGGGCCAGACAGGGGCCGGCTATGGCTACACCTTC	CASRGQTGAGYGYTF
TRBV7-9	TRBJ2-1	TRBD2	many	TGTGCCAGCAGCCCTCTGACTAGCGGGAGTGAGCAGTTCTTC	CASSPLTSGSEQFF
TRBV19	TRBJ1-5	-	-	TGTGCCAGTAGTCTGGGACGGAGTAGCAATCAGCCCCAGCATTTT	CASSLGRSSNQPQHF
TRBV4-1	TRBJ2-5	TRBD1	few	TGCGCCAGCAGCCAACGTGGGACAGGGGAGACCCAGTACTTC	CASSQRGTGETQYF
TRBV28	TRBJ2-7	TRBD1	many	TGTGCCAGCAGGAACAAAGGACAGGGTCGATCCTACGAGCAGTACTTC	CASRNKGQGRSYEQYF
TRBV29-1	TRBJ2-5	-	many	TGCAGCGTTGAAGGAGGGCGGGGGCGCGGAGAGACCCAGTACTTC	CSVEGGRGRGETQYF
TRBV29-1	TRBJ2-2	-	many	TGCAGCGCTAGCCCGGGACGAAACACCGGGGAGCTGTTTTTT	CSASPGRNTGELFF
TRBV7-8	TRBJ2-5	-	-	TGTGCCAGCAGTTTAACAGGGCCGGAGACCCAGTACTTC	CASSLTGPETQYF
TRBV7-9	TRBJ2-7	TRBD1	many	TGTGCCAGCAGGCTCCAGGGGGCCTACGAGCAGTACTTC	CASRLQGAYEQYF
TRBV12-3/TRBV12-4	TRBJ1-4	-	-	TGTGCCAGCAGCCGGATCCCGGGACGCTATGCAACTAATGAAAAACTGTTTTTT	CASSRIPGRYATNEKLFF
TRBV5-1	TRBJ2-6	TRBD1	-	TGCGCCAGCAGCCCACAGACAGGGACTGGGGCCAACGTCCTGACTTTC	CASSPQTGTGANVLTF
TRBV10-2	TRBJ2-1	TRBD1	many	TGCGCCAGCAACCCTACAGGGGGGTCCGTCAATGAGCAGTTCTTC	CASNPTGGSVNEQFF
TRBV20-1	TRBJ1-6	-	many	TGCAGTGCTAAATGGGACTCCCGTAATTCACCCCTCCACTTT	CSAKWDSRNSPLHF
TRBV20-1	TRBJ1-2	-	-	TGCAGTGGCGGGGGGGGTCATGGCTACACCTTC	CSGGGGHGYTF
TRBV20-1	TRBJ2-2	-	few	TGCAGTGCCAAAGGGAACACCGGGGAGCTGTTTTTT	CSAKGNTGELFF
TRBV20-1	TRBJ2-5	-	many	TGCAGTGCTAGAGGACTAGAGGGTGGGACGCAAGAGACCCAGTACTTC	CSARGLEGGTQETQYF
TRBV11-2	TRBJ2-5	-	many	TGTGCCAGCAGCGCCCTGGGGGGCAGTATCACCCAGTACTTC	CASSALGGSITQYF
TRBV5-1	TRBJ2-7	TRBD2	once	TGCGCCAGCAGTCTGGGGGGGGGGAGGGCCTCAGGGGAGCAGTACTTC	CASSLGGGRASGEQYF
TRBV2	TRBJ2-5	TRBD1	-	TGTGCCAGAGGGCGGGACAGGGGCCCCCGGGAGACCCAGTACTTC	CARGRDRGPRETQYF
TRBV12-3/TRBV12-4	TRBJ1-1	-	many	TGTGCCAGCAGTTTTGCTGGATCGGGGAGGAACACTGAAGCTTTCTTT	CASSFAGSGRNTEAFF
TRBV12-3/TRBV12-4	TRBJ2-5	TRBD1	few	TGTGCCAGCAGTCCCTACAGGACAGGGTCCGAGACCCAGTACTTC	CASSPYRTGSETQYF
TRBV6-1	TRBJ2-7	TRBD1	many	TGTGCCAGCAGTACCTCAGGACAGGGGTGGACATTCTACGAGCAGTACTTC	CASSTSGQGWTFYEQYF
TRBV7-3	TRBJ2-7	TRBD1	-	TGTGCCAGCAGCTCCGGGACAGGGGTGAAGCAGTACTTC	CASSSGTGVKQYF
TRBV7-8	TRBJ2-2	TRBD1	many	TGTGCCAGCAACCGGGACAGGGGGGGTACCGGGGAGCTGTTTTTT	CASNRDRGGTGELFF
TRBV6-1	TRBJ2-5	TRBD2	many	TGTGCCAGCAGTGCCGCGGGTAGCGGGAGTAGTCAAGAGACCCAGTACTTC	CASSAAGSGSSQETQYF
TRBV29-1	TRBJ2-6	-	few	TGCAGCGTTCACGCCTCTTGGGCAGCTGGGGCCAACGTCCTGACTTTC	CSVHASWAAGANVLTF
TRBV6-1	TRBJ2-2	-	-	TGTGCCAGCCTCGGGGCAGGGAACACCGGGGAGCTGTTTTTT	CASLGAGNTGELFF
TRBV7-9	TRBJ2-7	TRBD2	many	TGTGCCAGCAGCTTAGCGGTTTCTAGCGGGAGTGACGACGAGCAGTACTTC	CASSLAVSSGSDDEQYF
TRBV19	TRBJ1-5	-	many	TGTGCCAGTACCGACTACAATCAGCCCCAGCATTTT	CASTDYNQPQHF
TRBV5-6	TRBJ1-1	-	-	TGTGCCAGCAACCTCCGCGGGGCCACTGAAGCTTTCTTT	CASNLRGATEAFF
TRBV28	TRBJ1-2	TRBD1	many	TGTGCCAGCAGTTCACCCGGATCGTCGGGACAGACTGTCGGCTACACCTTC	CASSSPGSSGQTVGYTF
TRBV6-2/TRBV6-3	TRBJ2-2	-	-	TGTGCCAGCAGTTACTCTGGGGCGCCCGTTAACACCGGGGAGCTGTTTTTT	CASSYSGAPVNTGELFF